This TCR beta chain came from a study of T cell changes during pregnancy in multiple sclerosis. The CDR3 runs to 16 residues. Trimming removed 2 bases from V and 4 bases from J; junction bases left unmatched: 7. The germline CDR1 and CDR2 sequences are MNHNY and SVGAGI (reference sequence). Data came from immunoSEQ multiplex PCR; TCRdb stores just in-frame clones and leaves some out. Of more than 75,000 clones in the sample, about 94% were seen once. This sequence joins TRBV6-6 and TRBJ2-2; 7 positions match TRBD1. Sequenced material: peripheral blood, taken in the third trimester of pregnancy. This TCR was sampled from a female donor with multiple sclerosis, enrolled in a pregnancy study. The CDR3 DNA reads as TGTGCCAGCAGTTACCGGGGACAGCGACCCACCGGGGAGCTGTTTTTT. This translates into CASSYRGQRPTGELFF.